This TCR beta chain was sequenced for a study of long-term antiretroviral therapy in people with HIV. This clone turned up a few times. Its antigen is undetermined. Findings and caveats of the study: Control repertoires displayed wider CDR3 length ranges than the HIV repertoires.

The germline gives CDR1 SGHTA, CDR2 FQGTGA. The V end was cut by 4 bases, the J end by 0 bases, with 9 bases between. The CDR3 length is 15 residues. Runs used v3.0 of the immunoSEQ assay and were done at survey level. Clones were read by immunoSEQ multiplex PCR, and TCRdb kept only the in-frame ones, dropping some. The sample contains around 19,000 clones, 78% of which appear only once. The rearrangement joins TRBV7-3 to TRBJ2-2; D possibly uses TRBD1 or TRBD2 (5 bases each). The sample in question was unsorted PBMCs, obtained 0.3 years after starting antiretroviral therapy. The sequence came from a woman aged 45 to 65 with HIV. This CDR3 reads CASSYGTTNTGELFF. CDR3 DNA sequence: TGTGCCAGCAGCTACGGGACGACGAACACCGGGGAGCTGTTTTTT. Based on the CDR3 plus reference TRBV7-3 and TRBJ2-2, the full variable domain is GAGVSQTPSNKVTEKGKYVELRCDPISGHTALYWYRQSLGQGPEFLIYFQGTGAADDSGLPNDRFFAVRPEGSVSTLKIQRTERGDSAVYLCASSYGTTNTGELFFGEGSRLTVL.